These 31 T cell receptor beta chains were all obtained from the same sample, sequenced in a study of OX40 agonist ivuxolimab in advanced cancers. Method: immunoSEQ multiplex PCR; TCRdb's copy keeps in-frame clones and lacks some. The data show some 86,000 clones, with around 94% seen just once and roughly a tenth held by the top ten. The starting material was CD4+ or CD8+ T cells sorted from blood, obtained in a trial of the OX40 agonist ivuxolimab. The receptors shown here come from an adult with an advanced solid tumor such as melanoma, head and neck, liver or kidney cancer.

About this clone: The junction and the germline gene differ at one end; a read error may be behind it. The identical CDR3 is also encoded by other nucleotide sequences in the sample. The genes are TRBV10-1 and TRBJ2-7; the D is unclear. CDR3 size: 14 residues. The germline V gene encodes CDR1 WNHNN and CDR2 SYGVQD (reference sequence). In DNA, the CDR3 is TGCGCCAGTAGTGAGTATCAAGGGACCTACGAGCAGTACTTC. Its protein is CASSEYQGTYEQYF.

The CDR3 nucleotides read TGTGCCAGCAGTTTCCTGGACAGGCTCTACGAGCAGTACTTC. Amino acids: CASSFLDRLYEQYF. The chain employs TRBV27 and TRBJ2-7; 7 positions agree with TRBD1. The CDR3 covers 14 residues. V shed 3 bases and J 3 bases; nucleotides not matched to a gene: 5. The germline V gene encodes CDR1 MNHEY and CDR2 SMNVEV (reference sequence).

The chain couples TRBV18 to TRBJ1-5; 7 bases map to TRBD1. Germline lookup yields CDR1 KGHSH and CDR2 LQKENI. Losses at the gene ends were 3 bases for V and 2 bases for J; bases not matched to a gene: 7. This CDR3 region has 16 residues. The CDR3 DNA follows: TGTGCCAGCTCACCGGAGGGGGCGATGGGCAATCAGCCCCAGCATTTT. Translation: CASSPEGAMGNQPQHF.

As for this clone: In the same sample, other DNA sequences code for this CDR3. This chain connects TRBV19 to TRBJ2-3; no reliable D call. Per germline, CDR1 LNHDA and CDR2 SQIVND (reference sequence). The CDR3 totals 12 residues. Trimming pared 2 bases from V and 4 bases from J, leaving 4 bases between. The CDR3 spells CASSIIADTQYF. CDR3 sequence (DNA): TGTGCCAGTAGTATAATTGCAGATACGCAGTATTTT.

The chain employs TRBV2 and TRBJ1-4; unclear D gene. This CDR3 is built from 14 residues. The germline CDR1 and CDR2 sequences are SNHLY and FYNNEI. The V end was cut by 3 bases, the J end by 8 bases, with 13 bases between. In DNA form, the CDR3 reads TGTGCCAGCAGTGATTCCGGGAGGAAGGAAAAACTGTTTTTT. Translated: CASSDSGRKEKLFF.

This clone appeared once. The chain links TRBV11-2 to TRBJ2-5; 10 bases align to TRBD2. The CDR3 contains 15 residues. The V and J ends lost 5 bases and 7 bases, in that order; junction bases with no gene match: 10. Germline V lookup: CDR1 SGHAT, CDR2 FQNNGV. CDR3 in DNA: TGTGCCAGCAGCCCGGCTCTAGCGGGGGCGGGGACCCAGTACTTC. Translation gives CASSPALAGAGTQYF.

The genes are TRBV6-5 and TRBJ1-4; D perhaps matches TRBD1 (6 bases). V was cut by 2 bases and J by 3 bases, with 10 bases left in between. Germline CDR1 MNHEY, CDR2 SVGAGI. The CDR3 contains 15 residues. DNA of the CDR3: TGTGCCAGCAGTTACGGAGGACAGTCTAATGAAAAACTGTTTTTT. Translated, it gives CASSYGGQSNEKLFF.

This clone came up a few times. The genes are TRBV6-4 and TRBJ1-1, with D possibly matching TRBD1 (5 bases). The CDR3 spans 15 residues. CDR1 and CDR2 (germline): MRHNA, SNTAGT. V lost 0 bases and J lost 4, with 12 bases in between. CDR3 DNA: TGTGCCAGCAGTGACTCACCAGGGAGTTCCACTGAAGCTTTCTTT. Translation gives CASSDSPGSSTEAFF.

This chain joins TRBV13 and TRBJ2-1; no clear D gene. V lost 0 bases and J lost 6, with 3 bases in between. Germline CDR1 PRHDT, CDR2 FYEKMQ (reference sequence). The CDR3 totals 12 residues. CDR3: CASSLGGNEQFF. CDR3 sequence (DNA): TGTGCCAGCAGCTTAGGTGGCAATGAGCAGTTCTTC.

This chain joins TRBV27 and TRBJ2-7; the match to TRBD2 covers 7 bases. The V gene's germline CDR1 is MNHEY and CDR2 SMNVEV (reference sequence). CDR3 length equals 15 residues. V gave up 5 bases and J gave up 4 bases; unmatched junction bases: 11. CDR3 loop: CASSEGRAGLYEQYF. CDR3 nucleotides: TGTGCCAGCAGTGAGGGGAGGGCAGGGTTGTACGAGCAGTACTTC.

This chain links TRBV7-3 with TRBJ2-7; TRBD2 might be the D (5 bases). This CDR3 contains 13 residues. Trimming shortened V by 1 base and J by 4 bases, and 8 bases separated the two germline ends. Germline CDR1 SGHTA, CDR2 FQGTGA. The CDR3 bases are TGTGCCAGCAGCTTAAACGGCGGGTACGAGCAGTACTTC. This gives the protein CASSLNGGYEQYF. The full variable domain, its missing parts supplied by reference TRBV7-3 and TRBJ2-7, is GAGVSQTPSNKVTEKGKYVELRCDPISGHTALYWYRQSLGQGPEFLIYFQGTGAADDSGLPNDRFFAVRPEGSVSTLKIQRTERGDSAVYLCASSLNGGYEQYFGPGTRLTVT.

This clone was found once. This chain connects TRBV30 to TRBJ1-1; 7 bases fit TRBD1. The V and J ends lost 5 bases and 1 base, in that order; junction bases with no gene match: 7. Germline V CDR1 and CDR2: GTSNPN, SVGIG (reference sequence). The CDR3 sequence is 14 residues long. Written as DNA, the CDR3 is TGTGCCTGGGGCCGGGACAGCGAGAACACTGAAGCTTTCTTT. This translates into CAWGRDSENTEAFF.

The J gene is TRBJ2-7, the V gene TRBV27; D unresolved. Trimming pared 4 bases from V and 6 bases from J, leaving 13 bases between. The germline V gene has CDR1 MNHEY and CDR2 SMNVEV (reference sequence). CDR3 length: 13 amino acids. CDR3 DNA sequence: TGTGCCAGCAGTTCTTCCCTTCCCTCCGAGCAGTACTTC. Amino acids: CASSSSLPSEQYF.

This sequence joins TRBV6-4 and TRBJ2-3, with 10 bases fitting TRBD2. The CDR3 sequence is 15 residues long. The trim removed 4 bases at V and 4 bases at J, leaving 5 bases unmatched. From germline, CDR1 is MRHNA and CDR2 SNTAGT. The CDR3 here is CASSVLAGAADTQYF. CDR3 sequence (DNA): TGTGCCAGCAGTGTTCTAGCGGGAGCTGCAGATACGCAGTATTTT.

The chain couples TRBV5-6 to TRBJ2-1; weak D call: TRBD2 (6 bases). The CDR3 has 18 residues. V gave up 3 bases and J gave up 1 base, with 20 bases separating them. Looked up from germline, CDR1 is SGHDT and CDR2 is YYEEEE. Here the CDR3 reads CASSSGVLGSGSYNEQFF. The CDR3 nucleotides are TGTGCCAGCAGCTCGGGGGTATTGGGATCCGGGTCCTACAATGAGCAGTTCTTC. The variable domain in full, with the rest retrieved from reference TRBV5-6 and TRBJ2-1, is DAGVTQSPTHLIKTRGQQVTLRCSPKSGHDTVSWYQQALGQGPQFIFQYYEEEERQRGNFPDRFSGHQFPNYSSELNVNALLLGDSALYLCASSSGVLGSGSYNEQFFGPGTRLTVL.

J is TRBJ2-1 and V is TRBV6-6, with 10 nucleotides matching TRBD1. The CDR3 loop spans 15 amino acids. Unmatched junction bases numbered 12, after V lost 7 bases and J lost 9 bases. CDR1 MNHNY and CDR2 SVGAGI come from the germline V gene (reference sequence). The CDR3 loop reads CASITGTGAKGEQFF. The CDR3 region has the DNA TGTGCCAGCATTACCGGGACAGGGGCCAAGGGTGAGCAGTTCTTC.

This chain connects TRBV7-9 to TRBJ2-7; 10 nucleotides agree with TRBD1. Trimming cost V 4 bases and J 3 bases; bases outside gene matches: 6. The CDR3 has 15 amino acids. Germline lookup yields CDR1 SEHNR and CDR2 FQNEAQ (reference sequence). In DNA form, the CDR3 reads TGTGCCAGCAGCTCCCGGGACAGGGGCATCTACGAGCAGTACTTC. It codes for CASSSRDRGIYEQYF. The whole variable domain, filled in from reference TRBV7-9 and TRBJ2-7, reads DTGVSQNPRHKITKRGQNVTFRCDPISEHNRLYWYRQTLGQGPEFLTYFQNEAQLEKSRLLSDRFSAERPKGSFSTLEIQRTEQGDSAMYLCASSSRDRGIYEQYFGPGTRLTVT.

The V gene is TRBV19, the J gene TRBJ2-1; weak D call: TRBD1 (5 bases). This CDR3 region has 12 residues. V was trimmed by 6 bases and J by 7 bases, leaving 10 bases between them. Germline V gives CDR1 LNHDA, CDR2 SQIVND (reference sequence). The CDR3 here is CASRNRGNEQFF. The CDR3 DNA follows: TGTGCCAGTAGGAATAGGGGTAATGAGCAGTTCTTC.

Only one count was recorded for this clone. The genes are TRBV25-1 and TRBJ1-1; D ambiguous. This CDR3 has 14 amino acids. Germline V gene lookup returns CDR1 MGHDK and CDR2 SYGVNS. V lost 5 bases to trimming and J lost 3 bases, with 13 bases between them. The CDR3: CASSPLQVDTEAFF. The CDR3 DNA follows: TGTGCCAGCAGTCCACTCCAGGTGGACACTGAAGCTTTCTTT.

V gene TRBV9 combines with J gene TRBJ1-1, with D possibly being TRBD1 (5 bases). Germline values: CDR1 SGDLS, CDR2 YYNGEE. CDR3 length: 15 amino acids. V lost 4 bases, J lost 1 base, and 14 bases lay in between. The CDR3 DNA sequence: TGTGCCAGCAGCCCCCCGGGGGTGGGGAACACTGAAGCTTTCTTT. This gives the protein CASSPPGVGNTEAFF.

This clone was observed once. The CDR3 DNA follows: TGTGCCAGCAGCTACCGCTACTCTCCTAACTACGAGCAGTACTTC. As protein: CASSYRYSPNYEQYF. This chain connects TRBV14 to TRBJ2-7; D not certain. The germline V gene encodes CDR1 SGHDN and CDR2 FVKESK. The CDR3 length is 15 residues. The germline V and J ends were trimmed by 5 bases and 3 bases, with 17 bases remaining between them.

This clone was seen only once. The CDR3 protein is CASSDGGGPYEQYF. CDR3 sequence (DNA): TGTGCCAGCAGTGACGGAGGGGGACCCTACGAGCAGTACTTC. V and J are TRBV2 and TRBJ2-7; D possibly matches TRBD1 or TRBD2 (6 bases each). The CDR3 loop spans 14 amino acids. Trimming cost V 3 bases and J 2 bases, with 11 bases left between them. Per germline, CDR1 SNHLY and CDR2 FYNNEI. Full variable domain (rest looked up from reference TRBV2 and TRBJ2-7): EPEVTQTPSHQVTQMGQEVILRCVPISNHLYFYWYRQILGQKVEFLVSFYNNEISEKSEIFDDQFSVERPDGSNFTLKIRSTKLEDSAMYFCASSDGGGPYEQYFGPGTRLTVT.

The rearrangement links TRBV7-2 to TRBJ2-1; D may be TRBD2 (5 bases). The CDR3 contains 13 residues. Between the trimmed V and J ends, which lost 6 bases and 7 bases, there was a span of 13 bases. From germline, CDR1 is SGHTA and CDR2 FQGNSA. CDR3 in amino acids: CASRPPAGNEQFF. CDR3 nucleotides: TGTGCCAGCAGGCCCCCGGCGGGTAATGAGCAGTTCTTC.

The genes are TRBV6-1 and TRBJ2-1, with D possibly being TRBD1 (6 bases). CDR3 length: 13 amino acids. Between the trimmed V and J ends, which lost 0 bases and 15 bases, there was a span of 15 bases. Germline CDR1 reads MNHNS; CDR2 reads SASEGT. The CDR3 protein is CASSEAPGQNPFF. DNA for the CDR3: TGTGCCAGCAGTGAAGCTCCCGGACAGAATCCGTTCTTC.

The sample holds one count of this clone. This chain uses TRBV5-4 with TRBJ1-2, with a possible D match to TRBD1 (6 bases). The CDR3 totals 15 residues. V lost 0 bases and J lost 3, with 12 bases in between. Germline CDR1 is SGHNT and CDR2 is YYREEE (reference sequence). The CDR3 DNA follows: TGTGCCAGCAGCTTGGAGGGGGTTACTGACTATGGCTACACCTTC. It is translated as CASSLEGVTDYGYTF.

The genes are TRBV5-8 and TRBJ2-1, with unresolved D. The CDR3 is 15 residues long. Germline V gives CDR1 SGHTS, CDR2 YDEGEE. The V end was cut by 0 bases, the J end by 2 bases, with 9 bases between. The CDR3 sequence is CASSLVLPAYNEQFF. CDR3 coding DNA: TGTGCCAGCAGCTTGGTTTTACCTGCCTACAATGAGCAGTTCTTC.

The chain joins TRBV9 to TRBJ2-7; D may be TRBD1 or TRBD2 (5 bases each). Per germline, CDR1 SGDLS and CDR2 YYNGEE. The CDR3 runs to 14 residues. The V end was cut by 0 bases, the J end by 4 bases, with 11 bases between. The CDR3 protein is CASSVGDVEYEQYF. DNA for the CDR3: TGTGCCAGCAGCGTAGGGGACGTCGAATACGAGCAGTACTTC.

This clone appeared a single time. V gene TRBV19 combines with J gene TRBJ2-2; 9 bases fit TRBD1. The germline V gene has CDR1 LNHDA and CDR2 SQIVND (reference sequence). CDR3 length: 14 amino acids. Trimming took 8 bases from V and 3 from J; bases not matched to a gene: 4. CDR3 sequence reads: CASSWTGDTGELFF. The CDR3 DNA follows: TGTGCCAGTTCTTGGACAGGGGACACCGGGGAGCTGTTTTTT.

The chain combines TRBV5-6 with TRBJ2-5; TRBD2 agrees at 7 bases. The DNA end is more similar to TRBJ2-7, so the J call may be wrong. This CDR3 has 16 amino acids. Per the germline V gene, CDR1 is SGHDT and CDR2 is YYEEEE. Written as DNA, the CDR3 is TGTGCCAGCAGCTTGGGGGTAGGGACTACCTTCTACGAGCAGTACTTC. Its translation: CASSLGVGTTFYEQYF.

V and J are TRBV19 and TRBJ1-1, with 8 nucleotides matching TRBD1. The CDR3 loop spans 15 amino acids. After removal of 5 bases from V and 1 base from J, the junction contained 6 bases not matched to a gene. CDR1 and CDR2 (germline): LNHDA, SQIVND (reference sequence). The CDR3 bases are TGTGCCAGTAGTCAGGGGGCTTATGGGAACACTGAAGCTTTCTTT. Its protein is CASSQGAYGNTEAFF.

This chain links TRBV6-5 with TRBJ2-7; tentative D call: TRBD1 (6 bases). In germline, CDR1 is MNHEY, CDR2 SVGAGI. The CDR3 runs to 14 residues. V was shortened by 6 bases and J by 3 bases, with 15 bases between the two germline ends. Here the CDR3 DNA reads TGTGCCAGCAGCAACCGGGACAAGAACTACGAGCAGTACTTC. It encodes CASSNRDKNYEQYF.